The entry below describes one TCR beta chain. The antigen is not known. The entry originates in a study of T cells in Graves' hyperthyroidism and ophthalmopathy. Patients counted as stable if ophthalmopathy did not develop within 18 months. Points from the study as a whole: Ophthalmopathy was told apart from stable hyperthyroidism by a 13 V-J model. Most thyroid clonotypes expanded above 0.001 appeared in blood too.

RNA transcripts provided the source from which TCR beta CDR3 regions were amplified. The HTBI set primed first-round TCR CDR3 RT-PCR. A single record per CDR3 protein comes from TCRdb applying MiXCR to the multiplex PCR reads. The sample yields around 500,000 distinct CDR3 sequences, less than 15% seen once. V lost 9 bases, J lost 3 bases, and 9 bases lay in between. The CDR3 extends over 11 amino acids. Per the germline V gene, CDR1 is SGHDN and CDR2 is FVKESK. The source of this sequence is a middle-aged woman with Graves' hyperthyroidism. Specimen: blood. The chain has TRBV14 and TRBJ2-7; D is unresolved. The CDR3 sequence: CARGVLYEQYF. The CDR3 DNA sequence: TGTGCCAGAGGCGTCCTCTACGAGCAGTACTTC.